Below are 6 T cell receptor beta chains sequenced from a single sample in a study of CD8+CD57+ T cells in acquired aplastic anemia. Investigators profiled TCR beta VDJ and CDR3 from genomic DNA template. TCRdb re-called the reads through MiXCR, storing one row per CDR3 protein. The data hold under 200,000 distinct CDR3 sequences, with approximately 40% observed a single time. Sequenced sample: sorted CD4+, CD8+, or CD8+CD57+ T cells (not recorded which) from PBMCs. The receptors were gathered from a human donor in good health.

The chain is built from TRBV6-5 and TRBJ2-3, with D perhaps given as TRBD1 or TRBD2 (6 bases each). The V end lost 4 bases, the J end lost 6 bases, and 11 bases lay between the germline ends. This CDR3 is built from 13 residues. Germline CDR1 and CDR2: MNHEY and SVGAGI. As DNA, the CDR3 is TGTGCCAGCAGTTCACAAGGGGGGGATACGCAGTATTTT. Protein product: CASSSQGGDTQYF.

This sequence joins TRBV20-1 and TRBJ1-2; 8 bases match TRBD1. The CDR3 spans 14 residues. From germline, CDR1 is DFQATT and CDR2 SNEGSKA (reference sequence). V trimming: 1 base; J trimming: 2 bases; junction bases outside the gene matches: 3. CDR3 protein: CSARGTGSNYGYTF. The DNA for the CDR3 is TGCAGTGCTAGAGGGACAGGGTCCAACTATGGCTACACCTTC.

Comments on this clonotype: Possible read error: a much larger clone is one base away. The chain employs TRBV6-2 or TRBV6-3 and TRBJ2-5, with D hard to call. The CDR3 is 12 residues long. In germline, CDR1 is MNHEY, CDR2 SVGEGT. CDR3 coding DNA: TGTGCCAGCAATTACTATAGCCAGACCCAGTACTTC. Its protein is CASNYYSQTQYF.

This chain joins TRBV29-1 and TRBJ1-2; D might be TRBD1 (6 bases). This CDR3 has 13 residues. The V end was cut by 6 bases, the J end by 4 bases, with 15 bases between. The germline gives CDR1 SQVTM, CDR2 ANQGSEA. This chain's CDR3 is CSVRTVVGYGYTF. DNA for the CDR3: TGCAGCGTCCGGACAGTCGTGGGCTATGGCTACACCTTC.

The J gene is TRBJ1-5, the V gene TRBV5-1; 10 bases align to TRBD1. The length of the CDR3 is 18 residues. J lost 6 bases, V lost 0 bases, and 12 bases had no gene match. In germline, CDR1 is SGHRS, CDR2 YFSETQ. In DNA form, the CDR3 reads TGCGCCAGCAGCTTGGGACAGACCGGGACAGGGGAGGGTCAGCCCCAGCATTTT. This codes for CASSLGQTGTGEGQPQHF.

The gene calls are TRBV5-1 and TRBJ2-4; 13 bases line up with TRBD2. V gave up 2 bases and J gave up 9 bases; unmatched junction bases: 11. Germline-derived CDR1 and CDR2 are SGHRS and YFSETQ. This CDR3 has 17 amino acids. CDR3 sequence reads: CASSLGGLAGAVGIQYF. CDR3 DNA sequence: TGCGCCAGCAGCTTAGGAGGACTAGCGGGAGCGGTTGGCATTCAGTACTTC.